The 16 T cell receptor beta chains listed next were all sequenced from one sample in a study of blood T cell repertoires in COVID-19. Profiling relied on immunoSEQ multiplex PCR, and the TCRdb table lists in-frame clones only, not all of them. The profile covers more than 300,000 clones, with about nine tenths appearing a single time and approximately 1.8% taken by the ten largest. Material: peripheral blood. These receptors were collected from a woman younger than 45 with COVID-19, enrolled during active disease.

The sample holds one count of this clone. CDR3 sequence: CSVPWGPGQGSTDTQYF. CDR3 DNA sequence: TGCAGCGTTCCTTGGGGTCCGGGACAGGGAAGCACAGATACGCAGTATTTT. The chain links TRBV29-1 to TRBJ2-3, with 9 bases identical to TRBD1. Per germline, CDR1 SQVTM and CDR2 ANQGSEA. The CDR3 extends over 17 amino acids. After removal of 5 bases from V and 0 bases from J, the junction contained 12 bases not matched to a gene.

The CDR3: CASSQDVGTHYEQYV. CDR3 DNA sequence: TGCGCCAGCAGCCAAGATGTCGGGACACATTACGAGCAGTACGTC. The rearrangement links TRBV4-1 to TRBJ2-7; D is perhaps TRBD1 (6 bases). Per the germline V gene, CDR1 is MGHRA and CDR2 is YSYEKL. V lost 0 bases and J 4 bases, leaving 13 bases between the germline ends. This CDR3 has 15 residues.

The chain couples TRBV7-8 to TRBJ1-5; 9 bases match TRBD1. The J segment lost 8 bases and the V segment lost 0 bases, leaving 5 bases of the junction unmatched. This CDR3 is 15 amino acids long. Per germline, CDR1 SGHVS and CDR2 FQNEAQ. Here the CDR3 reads CASSLARQGVEPQHF. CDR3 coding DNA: TGTGCCAGCAGCTTAGCGCGACAGGGGGTTGAGCCCCAGCATTTT.

This chain's CDR3 is CASSTQGTGTNEQYF. CDR3 in DNA: TGTGCCAGTAGTACCCAAGGGACAGGTACCAACGAGCAGTACTTC. The V gene is TRBV19, the J gene TRBJ2-7; TRBD1 matches 8 bases. V lost 4 bases and J lost 5; bases outside the gene matches: 10. Germline CDR1 is LNHDA and CDR2 is SQIVND (reference sequence). The CDR3 sequence is 15 residues long.

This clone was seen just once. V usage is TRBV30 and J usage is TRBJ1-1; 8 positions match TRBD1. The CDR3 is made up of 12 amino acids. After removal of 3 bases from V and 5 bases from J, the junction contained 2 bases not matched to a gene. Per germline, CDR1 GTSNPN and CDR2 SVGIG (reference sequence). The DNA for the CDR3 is TGTGCCTGGAGCAGGGGGCGTACTGAAGCTTTCTTT. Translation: CAWSRGRTEAFF. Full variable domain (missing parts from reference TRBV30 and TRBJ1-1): SQTIHQWPATLVQPVGSPLSLECTVEGTSNPNLYWYRQAAGRGLQLLFYSVGIGQISSEVPQNLSASRPQDRQFILSSKKLLLSDSGFYLCAWSRGRTEAFFGQGTRLTVV.

The CDR3 loop reads CASSPGVQGSDNNQPQHF. The DNA of the CDR3 is TGTGCCAGCTCACCCGGAGTACAGGGGAGCGATAACAATCAGCCCCAGCATTTT. The chain carries TRBV18 and TRBJ1-5, with 7 bases identical to TRBD1. CDR1 KGHSH and CDR2 LQKENI come from the germline V gene. The V and J ends lost 3 bases and 3 bases, in that order; junction bases with no gene match: 14. This CDR3 region has 18 residues.

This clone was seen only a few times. The CDR3 reads CASSLGTGSPGNTIYF. CDR3 DNA sequence: TGTGCCAGCAGTTTAGGGACAGGGAGCCCTGGAAACACCATATATTTT. The chain uses TRBV25-1 and TRBJ1-3; 9 nucleotides line up with TRBD1. Unmatched junction bases numbered 7, after V lost 5 bases and J lost 2 bases. Germline CDR1 reads MGHDK; CDR2 reads SYGVNS. The CDR3 has 16 residues.

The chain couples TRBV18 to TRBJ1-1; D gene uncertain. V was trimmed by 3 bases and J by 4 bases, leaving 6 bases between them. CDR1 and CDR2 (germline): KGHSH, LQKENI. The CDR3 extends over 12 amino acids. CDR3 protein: CASSPTSTEAFF. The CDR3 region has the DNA TGTGCCAGCTCACCCACATCCACTGAAGCTTTCTTT. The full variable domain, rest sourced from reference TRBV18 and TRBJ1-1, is NAGVMQNPRHLVRRRGQEARLRCSPMKGHSHVYWYRQLPEEGLKFMVYLQKENIIDESGMPKERFSAEFPKEGPSILRIQQVVRGDSAAYFCASSPTSTEAFFGQGTRLTVV.

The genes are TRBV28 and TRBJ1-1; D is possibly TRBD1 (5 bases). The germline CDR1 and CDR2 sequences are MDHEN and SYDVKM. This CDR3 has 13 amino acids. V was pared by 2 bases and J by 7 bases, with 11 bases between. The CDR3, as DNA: TGTGCCAGCAGTTTACACAGGATTAATGAAGCTTTCTTT. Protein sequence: CASSLHRINEAFF.

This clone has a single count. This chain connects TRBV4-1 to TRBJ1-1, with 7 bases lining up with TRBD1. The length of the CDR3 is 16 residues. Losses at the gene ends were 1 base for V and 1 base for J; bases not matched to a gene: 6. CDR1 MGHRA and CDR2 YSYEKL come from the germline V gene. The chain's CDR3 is CASSQGTGKGNTEAFF. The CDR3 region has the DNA TGCGCCAGCAGCCAAGGGACAGGAAAAGGGAACACTGAAGCTTTCTTT.

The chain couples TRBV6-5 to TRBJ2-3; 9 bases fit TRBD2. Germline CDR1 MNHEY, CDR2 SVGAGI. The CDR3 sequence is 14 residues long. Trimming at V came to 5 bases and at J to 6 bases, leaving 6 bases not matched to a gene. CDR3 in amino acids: CASSIAGVWDTQYF. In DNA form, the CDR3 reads TGTGCCAGCAGTATAGCGGGGGTTTGGGATACGCAGTATTTT.

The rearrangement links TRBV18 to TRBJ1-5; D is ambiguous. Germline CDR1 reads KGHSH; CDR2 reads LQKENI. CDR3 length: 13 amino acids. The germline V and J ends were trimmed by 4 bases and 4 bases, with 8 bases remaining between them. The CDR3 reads CASSRTGNQPQHF. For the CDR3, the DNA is TGTGCCAGCTCACGTACCGGGAATCAGCCCCAGCATTTT. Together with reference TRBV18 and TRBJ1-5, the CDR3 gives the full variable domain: NAGVMQNPRHLVRRRGQEARLRCSPMKGHSHVYWYRQLPEEGLKFMVYLQKENIIDESGMPKERFSAEFPKEGPSILRIQQVVRGDSAAYFCASSRTGNQPQHFGDGTRLSIL.

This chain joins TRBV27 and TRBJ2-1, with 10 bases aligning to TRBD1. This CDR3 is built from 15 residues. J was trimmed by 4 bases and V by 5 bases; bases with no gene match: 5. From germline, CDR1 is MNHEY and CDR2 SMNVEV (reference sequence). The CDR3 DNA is TGTGCCAGCAGTATAAGGACAGGGGGTTACAATGAGCAGTTCTTC. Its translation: CASSIRTGGYNEQFF.

The CDR3: CASSHGGRFRGTEAFF. Here the CDR3 DNA reads TGCGCCAGCAGCCATGGAGGTAGATTTAGGGGGACTGAAGCTTTCTTT. This chain connects TRBV5-1 to TRBJ1-1, with D perhaps matching TRBD1 (6 bases). Germline CDR1 and CDR2: SGHRS and YFSETQ. The CDR3 sequence is 16 residues long. V lost 4 bases to trimming and J lost 5 bases, with 21 bases between them.

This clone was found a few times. CDR3 DNA: TGTGCCAGCAGCCAAGTGTCTAGCGGGGGGACCGGGGAGCTGTTTTTT. This codes for CASSQVSSGGTGELFF. The chain has TRBV3-1 (or the pseudogene TRBV3-2) and TRBJ2-2; TRBD2 matches at 11 bases. The CDR3 totals 16 residues. J lost 5 bases, V lost 1 base, and 3 bases had no gene match. Germline V gene lookup returns CDR1 LGHDT and CDR2 YNNKEL (reference sequence).

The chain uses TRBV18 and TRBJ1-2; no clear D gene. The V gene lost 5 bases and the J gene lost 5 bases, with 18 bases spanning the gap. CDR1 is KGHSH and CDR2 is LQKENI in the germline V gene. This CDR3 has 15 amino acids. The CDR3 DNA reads TGTGCCAGCTCATCGGACCTCCCGGGAAAATATGGCTACACCTTC. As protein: CASSSDLPGKYGYTF.